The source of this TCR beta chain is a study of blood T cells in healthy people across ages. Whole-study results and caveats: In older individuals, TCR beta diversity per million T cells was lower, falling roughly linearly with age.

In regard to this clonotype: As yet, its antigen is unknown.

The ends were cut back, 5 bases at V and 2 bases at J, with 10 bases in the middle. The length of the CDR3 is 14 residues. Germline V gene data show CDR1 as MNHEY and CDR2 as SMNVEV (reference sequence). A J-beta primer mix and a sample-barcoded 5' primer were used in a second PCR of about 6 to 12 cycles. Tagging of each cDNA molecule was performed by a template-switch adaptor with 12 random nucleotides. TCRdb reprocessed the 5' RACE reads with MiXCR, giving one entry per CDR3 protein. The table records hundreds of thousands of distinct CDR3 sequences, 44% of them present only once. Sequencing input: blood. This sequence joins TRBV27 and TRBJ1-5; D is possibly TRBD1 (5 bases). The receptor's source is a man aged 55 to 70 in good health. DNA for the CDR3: TGTGCCAGCAGTACTGGGACTCGCAATCAGCCCCAGCATTTT. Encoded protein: CASSTGTRNQPQHF.